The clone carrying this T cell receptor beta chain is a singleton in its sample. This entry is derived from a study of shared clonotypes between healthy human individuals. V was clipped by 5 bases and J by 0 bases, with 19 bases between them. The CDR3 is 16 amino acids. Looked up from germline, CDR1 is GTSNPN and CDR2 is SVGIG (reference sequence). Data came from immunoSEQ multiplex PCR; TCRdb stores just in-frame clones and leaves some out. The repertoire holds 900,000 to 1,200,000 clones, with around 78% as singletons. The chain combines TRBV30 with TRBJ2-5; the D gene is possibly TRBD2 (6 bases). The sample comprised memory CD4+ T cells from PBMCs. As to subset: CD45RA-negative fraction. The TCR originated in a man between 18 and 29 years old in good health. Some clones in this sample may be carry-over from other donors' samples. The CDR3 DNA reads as TGTGCCTGGTCCCCTGGGCTAGCGAGGTACCAAGAGACCCAGTACTTC. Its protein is CAWSPGLARYQETQYF.